This entry describes one TCR beta chain. Trimming took off 5 bases at V and 0 bases at J, with 13 bases between the two ends. The germline V gene has CDR1 LNHDA and CDR2 SQIVND (reference sequence). The CDR3 is 15 residues long. This record belongs to a study of CD8 T cells in Susac syndrome. The RNA, about 0.5 to 1 ug, was put through reverse transcription using random hexamers. MiXCR, run by TCRdb on the immunoSEQ multiplex PCR reads, gives a single entry per CDR3 protein. The sample carries 100,000 to 150,000 distinct CDR3 sequences, 90% to 95% recorded once. The sequencing input was CD8+ T cells from PBMCs. This chain joins TRBV19 and TRBJ1-1; D is possibly TRBD1 (5 bases). The TCR was taken from a human donor with Susac syndrome. This CDR3 is CASSSRDWLNTEAFF. CDR3 nucleotide sequence: TGTGCCAGTAGTTCCCGGGACTGGTTGAACACTGAAGCTTTCTTT. Looking up the rest from reference TRBV19 and TRBJ1-1 gives the full variable domain: DGGITQSPKYLFRKEGQNVTLSCEQNLNHDAMYWYRQDPGQGLRLIYYSQIVNDFQKGDIAEGYSVSREKKESFPLTVTSAQKNPTAFYLCASSSRDWLNTEAFFGQGTRLTVV.